Reported below is one T cell receptor beta chain. This clonotype was seen more than once but under ten times. The antigen it recognizes is unknown. Nothing much larger sits one base from this clone, and base qualities are not available. The library was generated by RT-PCR. The data were produced on an Illumina HiSeq 2500. TCRdb passed the public sequencing reads through fastp at Q25 and MiXCR, retaining productive beta sequences. One record per CDR3 amino acid sequence lists the most common genes and DNA. The sample contains approximately 680,000 distinct CDR3 sequences, roughly 14% of them found a single time. The top ten constitute around a tenth of the sample. This sample stems from a study of response to subunit inactivated influenza vaccine (dated by TCRdb to 2017 to 2018). With regard to the full study: To follow how T cells responded to a trivalent subunit inactivated influenza vaccine, the researchers relied on deep quantitative profiling of the T cell receptor repertoire. Broader findings and caveats from the paper: The authors proposed that each seasonal influenza vaccination may bring in only a limited number of new T cells.

The source is a middle-aged man who received an inactivated influenza vaccine. Donor details come from another sample of the same person, matched by shared clones. Sequenced material: PBMCs from blood, taken 12 days after vaccination.

The CDR3 reads as follows: CASSPPGFSTDTQYF. The bases read TGTGCCAGCAGTCCCCCCGGGTTTAGCACAGATACGCAGTATTTT. This chain is built from TRBV12-3 or TRBV12-4 and TRBJ2-3; the D gene cannot be named for sure. V loses 5 bases of germline sequence and J loses 0 bases, and the interval between the two ends is 12 bases. From the cysteine through the phenylalanine, the CDR3 covers 15 amino acids. Just CDR3 DNA is preserved here, 45 bases in frame from base 1.